What follows are 23 T cell receptor beta chains derived from one specimen sequenced in a study of blood T cell repertoires in COVID-19. Here immunoSEQ multiplex PCR was the method, and the copy in TCRdb shows in-frame clones only, minus some. In the table there are about 260,000 clones, 75% to 95% of which are singletons. The sequenced material came from PBMCs or T cells enriched from blood (not recorded which). Receptors originate from a man aged 40-50 years who had been exposed to COVID-19.

This chain uses TRBV11-3 with TRBJ1-1; 8 bases are shared with TRBD1. The J segment lost 7 bases and the V segment lost 3 bases, leaving 4 bases of the junction unmatched. Germline V gene lookup returns CDR1 SGHNT and CDR2 YENEEA. This CDR3 is built from 13 residues. CDR3 sequence: CASSFQGAGEAFF. In nucleotides, the CDR3 is TGTGCCAGCAGCTTCCAGGGGGCGGGTGAAGCTTTCTTT. Supplemented by reference TRBV11-3 and TRBJ1-1, the full variable domain reads EAGVVQSPRYKIIEKKQPVAFWCNPISGHNTLYWYLQNLGQGPELLIRYENEEAVDDSQLPKDRFSAERLKGVDSTLKIQPAELGDSAVYLCASSFQGAGEAFFGQGTRLTVV.

The gene calls are TRBV10-3 and TRBJ1-1; D is perhaps TRBD1 (6 bases). CDR1 ENHRY and CDR2 SYGVKD come from the germline V gene. The V end lost 3 bases, the J end lost 1 base, and 15 bases lay between the germline ends. The CDR3 sequence is 16 residues long. The CDR3 bases are TGTGCCATCAGTGATTCTTCCACAGGGAAGAACACTGAAGCTTTCTTT. Its translation is CAISDSSTGKNTEAFF.

Only one count was recorded for this clone. This chain joins TRBV9 and TRBJ1-2, with 10 bases identical to TRBD1. CDR1 is SGDLS, CDR2 YYNGEE, per germline. The CDR3 loop spans 14 amino acids. J lost 7 bases, V lost 4 bases, and 7 bases had no gene match. CDR3 nucleotide sequence: TGTGCCAGCAGCAGCCGACAGGGGGCAGCTGGCTACACCTTC. This codes for CASSSRQGAAGYTF.

This chain links TRBV7-6 with TRBJ2-5, with TRBD2 matching over 12 bases. V was pared by 0 bases and J by 3 bases, with 2 bases of the junction left unmatched. This CDR3 region has 16 residues. CDR1 and CDR2 (germline): SGHVS, FNYEAQ. CDR3 sequence (DNA): TGTGCCAGCAGCTTAGCACGACTAGCGGGAGAAGAGACCCAGTACTTC. Its translation: CASSLARLAGEETQYF.

V and J are TRBV27 and TRBJ1-5; D ambiguous. The CDR3 spans 13 residues. V gave up 2 bases and J gave up 1 base, with 3 bases separating them. The germline gives CDR1 MNHEY, CDR2 SMNVEV (reference sequence). The CDR3 nucleotides are TGTGCCAGCAGTTTACTGAGCAATCAGCCCCAGCATTTT. Amino acid sequence: CASSLLSNQPQHF.

This rearrangement joins TRBV7-3 to TRBJ1-1; possible D gene TRBD1, 6 bases. Trimming took off 3 bases at V and 3 bases at J, with 11 bases between the two ends. The CDR3 loop spans 14 amino acids. The germline gives CDR1 SGHTA, CDR2 FQGTGA. In DNA, the CDR3 is TGTGCCAGCAGCTTGGGCAACAGGGACACTGAAGCTTTCTTT. It specifies CASSLGNRDTEAFF.

The table lists this clone with a few counts. The chain couples TRBV30 to TRBJ2-5; TRBD1 aligns across 9 bases. The germline V gene has CDR1 GTSNPN and CDR2 SVGIG (reference sequence). With V trimmed by 3 bases and J by 5 bases, 4 bases remained unmatched. The CDR3 loop spans 13 amino acids. CDR3 amino acids: CAWSLQGAETQYF. CDR3 nucleotides: TGTGCCTGGAGCCTACAGGGGGCTGAGACCCAGTACTTC.

The chain combines TRBV9 with TRBJ2-3, with a tentative D call TRBD2 (6 bases). Deletions cut 4 bases from V and 4 bases from J, with 19 bases between. This CDR3 comprises 16 residues. Germline assignment: CDR1 SGDLS and CDR2 YYNGEE. CDR3: CASSPYLEGYADTQYF. The CDR3 bases are TGTGCCAGCAGCCCCTACCTGGAGGGGTATGCAGATACGCAGTATTTT.

This chain joins TRBV23-1 and TRBJ2-1; a weak D match, TRBD2 (7 bases). TRBV23-1 is identified as an open reading frame with a role that is uncertain. This CDR3 region has 14 residues. The V and J ends lost 11 bases and 4 bases respectively, with 18 bases between them. The CDR3 is CALREGGGYNEQFF. The CDR3 DNA is TGCGCCCTTCGGGAAGGGGGGGGGTACAATGAGCAGTTCTTC.

The chain uses TRBV11-2 and TRBJ1-4; D call uncertain. This CDR3 is built from 14 residues. CDR1 and CDR2 from the germline V gene are SGHAT and FQNNGV. V lost 0 bases, J lost 7 bases, and 9 bases lay in between. For the CDR3, the DNA is TGTGCCAGCAGCTTAGAAGGGAGTGGTGAAAAACTGTTTTTT. Amino acids: CASSLEGSGEKLFF.

The gene calls are TRBV7-2 and TRBJ2-3, with D possibly TRBD2 on 6 matching bases. The CDR3 runs to 16 residues. The V end lost 4 bases, the J end lost 9 bases, and 23 bases lay between the germline ends. Germline CDR1 SGHTA, CDR2 FQGNSA. Written as DNA, the CDR3 is TGTGCCAGCAGCTCCGGCTGGGGTGGAGGGGAGGAAACGCAGTATTTT. It specifies CASSSGWGGGEETQYF.

The chain combines TRBV4-1 with TRBJ1-3; TRBD1 might be the D (5 bases). The CDR3 extends over 17 amino acids. Germline CDR1 and CDR2: MGHRA and YSYEKL. V dropped 5 bases and J dropped 3 bases, with 20 bases sitting between them. CDR3: CASSTPGRTRYGNTIYF. In DNA, the CDR3 is TGCGCCAGCAGCACCCCCGGTCGGACACGATATGGAAACACCATATATTTT.

This clone showed up just once. This chain uses TRBV7-2 with TRBJ1-5; TRBD1 is a possible D gene (6 bases). The CDR3 has 15 residues. Germline assignment: CDR1 SGHTA and CDR2 FQGNSA. Trimming took off 5 bases at V and 8 bases at J, with 19 bases between the two ends. This chain's CDR3 is CASSPRRGGLEPQHF. The CDR3 nucleotides are TGTGCCAGCAGCCCCAGGCGGGGGGGCTTGGAGCCCCAGCATTTT.

This clone is a singleton in its sample. The chain has TRBV2 and TRBJ1-3; no reliable D call. Germline-derived CDR1 and CDR2 are SNHLY and FYNNEI. V gave up 4 bases and J gave up 2 bases, with 9 bases separating them. The CDR3 contains 14 residues. The CDR3: CASSGQEAGNTIYF. The CDR3 nucleotides read TGTGCCAGCAGTGGGCAGGAAGCTGGAAACACCATATATTTT.

The CDR3 coding sequence is TGTGCCAGCTCACCATCACCCGGGACAGTAGCCCACGAGCAGTACTTC. Translating gives CASSPSPGTVAHEQYF. The chain has TRBV18 and TRBJ2-7; 7 bases align to TRBD1. The CDR3 is 16 amino acids. Germline V gene data show CDR1 as KGHSH and CDR2 as LQKENI. J lost 5 bases, V lost 2 bases, and 12 bases had no gene match.

The chain is built from TRBV14 and TRBJ2-6, with unresolved D. Deletions cut 0 bases from V and 0 bases from J, with 6 bases between. The CDR3 spans 16 residues. Germline CDR1 reads SGHDN; CDR2 reads FVKESK. The CDR3 DNA reads as TGTGCCAGCAGCCAAGATTTCTACTCTGGGGCCAACGTCCTGACTTTC. This sequence encodes CASSQDFYSGANVLTF.

The chain couples TRBV18 to TRBJ1-1, with D maybe TRBD1 (5 bases). The germline V and J ends were trimmed by 6 bases and 7 bases, with 18 bases remaining between them. Germline CDR1 KGHSH, CDR2 LQKENI. This CDR3 spans 14 amino acids. The CDR3, as DNA: TGTGCCAGCTCTCCAAGGGTGGGGCAGGGTGAAGCTTTCTTT. Translation gives CASSPRVGQGEAFF.

This rearrangement joins TRBV28 to TRBJ2-7; 7 bases match TRBD1. Germline assignment: CDR1 MDHEN and CDR2 SYDVKM. This CDR3 comprises 15 residues. J lost 0 bases, V lost 5 bases, and 7 bases had no gene match. CDR3 sequence: CASSPGQESSYEQYF. The CDR3, as DNA: TGTGCCAGCAGTCCAGGACAGGAGAGCTCCTACGAGCAGTACTTC.

The chain links TRBV9 to TRBJ2-2; 10 nucleotides align to TRBD2. J lost 6 bases, V lost 0 bases, and 2 bases had no gene match. Germline CDR1 SGDLS, CDR2 YYNGEE. The CDR3 covers 15 residues. CDR3 sequence: CASSVGLAGSGELFF. CDR3 DNA: TGTGCCAGCAGCGTAGGACTAGCGGGTTCCGGGGAGCTGTTTTTT.

The rearrangement links TRBV7-2 to TRBJ2-3; tentatively, D is TRBD2 (6 bases). CDR1 is SGHTA and CDR2 is FQGNSA in the germline V gene. The CDR3 runs 14 residues. With 5 bases removed from V and 2 bases from J, the gap between germline ends came to 11 bases. The CDR3: CASSQGLTTDTQYF. The CDR3 DNA sequence: TGTGCCAGCAGCCAGGGACTGACCACAGATACGCAGTATTTT.

The chain employs TRBV5-1 and TRBJ2-1; D is unresolved. This CDR3 has 15 residues. Per germline, CDR1 SGHRS and CDR2 YFSETQ. V was pared by 0 bases and J by 6 bases, with 13 bases between. This CDR3 reads CASSLGHNAFNEQFF. The CDR3 bases are TGCGCCAGCAGCTTGGGCCATAACGCGTTCAATGAGCAGTTCTTC.

V usage is TRBV6-5 and J usage is TRBJ1-5, with D possibly matching TRBD1 (5 bases). Germline CDR1 and CDR2: MNHEY and SVGAGI. The CDR3 covers 15 residues. V was pared by 4 bases and J by 8 bases, with 18 bases between. As DNA, the CDR3 is TGTGCCAGCAGTTCGTCCGCTACTGTACAGGAGCCCCAGCATTTT. Translated, it gives CASSSSATVQEPQHF.

This chain connects TRBV19 to TRBJ2-1; D might be TRBD1 (6 bases). The germline V gene encodes CDR1 LNHDA and CDR2 SQIVND (reference sequence). Trimming stripped 10 bases from V and 3 bases from J, with 13 bases between. This CDR3 spans 13 amino acids. In DNA, the CDR3 is TGTGCCACTCAGGGGCAGATCTACAATGAGCAGTTCTTC. Translation: CATQGQIYNEQFF.